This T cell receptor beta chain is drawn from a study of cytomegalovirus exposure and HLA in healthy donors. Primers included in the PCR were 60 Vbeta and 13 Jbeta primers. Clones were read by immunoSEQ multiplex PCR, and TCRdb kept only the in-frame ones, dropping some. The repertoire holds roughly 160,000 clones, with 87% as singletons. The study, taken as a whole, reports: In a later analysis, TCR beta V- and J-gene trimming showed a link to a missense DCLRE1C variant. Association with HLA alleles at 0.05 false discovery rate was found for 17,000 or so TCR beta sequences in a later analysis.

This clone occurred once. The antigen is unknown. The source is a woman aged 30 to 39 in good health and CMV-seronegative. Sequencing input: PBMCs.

The CDR3 loop is CASSVGSGGAFGNTGELFF. The CDR3 DNA follows: TGTGCCAGCAGCGTAGGCAGCGGGGGGGCCTTCGGGAACACCGGGGAGCTGTTTTTT. The chain links TRBV9 to TRBJ2-2, with 10 bases fitting TRBD2. J lost 1 base, V lost 0 bases, and 9 bases had no gene match. There are 19 residues in the CDR3. Germline CDR1 reads SGDLS; CDR2 reads YYNGEE.